Sequencing of this T cell receptor (beta chain) was carried out in a study of T cell repertoires in cytomegalovirus infection. For the study at large: Recently identified HLA-C-restricted CMV epitopes were among the peptides used. An indication of both CMV infection and matching HLA type came from public TCR beta signatures.

This clonotype was counted between two and nine times. Its target is unknown. Deletions cut 3 bases from V and 8 bases from J, with 8 bases between. The length of the CDR3 is 11 residues. In germline, CDR1 is DFQATT, CDR2 SNEGSKA (reference sequence). Study-wide results and limits: The ex vivo response was dominated by HLA-C-restricted CMV-specific TCR beta clonotypes.

TCRdb used MiXCR to reprocess the reads, holding one entry per CDR3 protein. The table includes around 300,000 distinct CDR3 sequences, roughly 21% detected once. Material: cultured PBMCs, obtained from culture after CMV antigen stimulation. The chain is built from TRBV20-1 and TRBJ2-1; a weak D match, TRBD2 (6 bases). The clonotype comes from a human donor in good health (CMV status not recorded). Some clones in this sample may be carry-over from other donors' samples. The CDR3 region is CSASPSDEQFF. The CDR3 DNA is TGCAGTGCTAGCCCTAGCGATGAGCAGTTCTTC.